Sequencing of this TCR beta chain was carried out in a study of T cell repertoires in cytomegalovirus infection. Trimming removed 3 bases at V and 7 bases at J, with 6 bases between. CDR3 length equals 12 residues. Germline CDR1 is LNHDA and CDR2 is SQIVND (reference sequence). MiXCR, run by TCRdb on the reads, gives a single entry per CDR3 protein. This sample yields around 750,000 distinct CDR3 sequences, of which 30% to 35% are seen a single time; approximately 13% belongs to the top ten. In regard to this clonotype: Its specificity is unknown.

This sequence joins TRBV19 and TRBJ2-2; D gene ambiguous. The receptor comes from a human donor in good health (CMV status not recorded). Some clones in this sample may be carry-over from other donors' samples. The specimen was cultured CD8+ T cells from PBMCs, collected from culture after CMV antigen stimulation. The CDR3 coding sequence is TGTGCCAGTAGTATCTTATTCGGGGAGCTGTTTTTT. It specifies CASSILFGELFF.